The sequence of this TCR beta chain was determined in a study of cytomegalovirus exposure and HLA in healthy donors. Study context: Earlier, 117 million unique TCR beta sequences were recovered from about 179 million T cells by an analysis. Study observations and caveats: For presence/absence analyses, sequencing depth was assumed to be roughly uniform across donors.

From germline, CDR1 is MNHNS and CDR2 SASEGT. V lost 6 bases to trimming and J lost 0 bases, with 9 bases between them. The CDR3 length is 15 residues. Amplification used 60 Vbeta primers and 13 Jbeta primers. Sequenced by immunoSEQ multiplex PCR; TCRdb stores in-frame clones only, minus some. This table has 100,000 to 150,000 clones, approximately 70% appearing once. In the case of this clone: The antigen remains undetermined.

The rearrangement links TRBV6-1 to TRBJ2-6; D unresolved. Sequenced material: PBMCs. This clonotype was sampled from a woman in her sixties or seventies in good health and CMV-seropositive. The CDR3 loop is CASSGSVSGANVLTF. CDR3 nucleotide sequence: TGTGCCAGCAGCGGTAGTGTCTCTGGGGCCAACGTCCTGACTTTC.